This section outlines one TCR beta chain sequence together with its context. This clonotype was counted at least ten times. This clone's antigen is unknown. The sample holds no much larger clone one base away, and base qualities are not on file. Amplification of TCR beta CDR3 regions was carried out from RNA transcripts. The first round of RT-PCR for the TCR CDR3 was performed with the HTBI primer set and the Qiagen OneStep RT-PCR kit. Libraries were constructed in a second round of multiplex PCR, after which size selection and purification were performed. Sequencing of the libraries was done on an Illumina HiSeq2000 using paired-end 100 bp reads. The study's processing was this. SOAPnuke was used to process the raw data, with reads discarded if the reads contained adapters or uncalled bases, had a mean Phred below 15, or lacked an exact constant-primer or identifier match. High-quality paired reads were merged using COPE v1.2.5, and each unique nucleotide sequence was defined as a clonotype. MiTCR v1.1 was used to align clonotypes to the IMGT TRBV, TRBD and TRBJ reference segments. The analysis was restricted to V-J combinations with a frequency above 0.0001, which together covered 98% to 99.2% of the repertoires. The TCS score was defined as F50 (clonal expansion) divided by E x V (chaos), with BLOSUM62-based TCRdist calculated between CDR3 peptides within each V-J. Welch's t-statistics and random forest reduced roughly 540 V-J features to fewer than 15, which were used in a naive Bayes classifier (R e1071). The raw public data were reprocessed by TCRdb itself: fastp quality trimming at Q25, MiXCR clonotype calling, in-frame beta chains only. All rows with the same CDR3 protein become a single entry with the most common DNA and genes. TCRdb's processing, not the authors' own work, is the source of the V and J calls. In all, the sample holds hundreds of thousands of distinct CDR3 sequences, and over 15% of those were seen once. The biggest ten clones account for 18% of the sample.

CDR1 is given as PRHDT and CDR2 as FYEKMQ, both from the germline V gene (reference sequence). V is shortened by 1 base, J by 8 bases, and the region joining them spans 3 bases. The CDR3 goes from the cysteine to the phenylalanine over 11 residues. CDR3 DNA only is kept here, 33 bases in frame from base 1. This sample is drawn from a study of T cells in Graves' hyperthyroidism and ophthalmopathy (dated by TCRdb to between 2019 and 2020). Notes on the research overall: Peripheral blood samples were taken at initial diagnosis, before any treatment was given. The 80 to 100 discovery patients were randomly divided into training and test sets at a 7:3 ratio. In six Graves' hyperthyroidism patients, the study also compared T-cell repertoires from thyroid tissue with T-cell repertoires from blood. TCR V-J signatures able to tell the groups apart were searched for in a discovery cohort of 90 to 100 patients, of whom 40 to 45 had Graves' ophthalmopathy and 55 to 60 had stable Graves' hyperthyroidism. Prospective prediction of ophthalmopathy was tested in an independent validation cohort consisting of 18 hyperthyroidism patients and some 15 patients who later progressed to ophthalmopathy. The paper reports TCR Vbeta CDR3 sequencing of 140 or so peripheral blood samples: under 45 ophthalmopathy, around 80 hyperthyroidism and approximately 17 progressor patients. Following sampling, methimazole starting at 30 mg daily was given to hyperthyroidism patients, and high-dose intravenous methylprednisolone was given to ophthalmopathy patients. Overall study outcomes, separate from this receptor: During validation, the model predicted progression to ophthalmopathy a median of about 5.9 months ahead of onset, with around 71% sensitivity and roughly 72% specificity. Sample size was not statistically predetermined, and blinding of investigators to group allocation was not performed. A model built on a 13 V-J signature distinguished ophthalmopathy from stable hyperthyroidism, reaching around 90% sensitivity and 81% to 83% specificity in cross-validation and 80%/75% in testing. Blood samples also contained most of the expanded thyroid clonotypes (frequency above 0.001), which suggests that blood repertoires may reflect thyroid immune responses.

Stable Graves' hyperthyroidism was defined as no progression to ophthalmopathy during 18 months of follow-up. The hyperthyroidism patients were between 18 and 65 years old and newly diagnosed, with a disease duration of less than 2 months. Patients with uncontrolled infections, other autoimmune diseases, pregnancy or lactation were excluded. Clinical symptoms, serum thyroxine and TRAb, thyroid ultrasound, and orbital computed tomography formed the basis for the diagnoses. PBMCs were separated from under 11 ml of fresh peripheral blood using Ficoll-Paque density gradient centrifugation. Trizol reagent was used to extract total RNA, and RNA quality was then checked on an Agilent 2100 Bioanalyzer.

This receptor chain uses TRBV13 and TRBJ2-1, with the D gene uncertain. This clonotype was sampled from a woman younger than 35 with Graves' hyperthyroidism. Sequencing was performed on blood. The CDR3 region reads CASSLADEQFF. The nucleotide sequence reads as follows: TGTGCCAGCAGCTTAGCAGATGAGCAGTTCTTC.